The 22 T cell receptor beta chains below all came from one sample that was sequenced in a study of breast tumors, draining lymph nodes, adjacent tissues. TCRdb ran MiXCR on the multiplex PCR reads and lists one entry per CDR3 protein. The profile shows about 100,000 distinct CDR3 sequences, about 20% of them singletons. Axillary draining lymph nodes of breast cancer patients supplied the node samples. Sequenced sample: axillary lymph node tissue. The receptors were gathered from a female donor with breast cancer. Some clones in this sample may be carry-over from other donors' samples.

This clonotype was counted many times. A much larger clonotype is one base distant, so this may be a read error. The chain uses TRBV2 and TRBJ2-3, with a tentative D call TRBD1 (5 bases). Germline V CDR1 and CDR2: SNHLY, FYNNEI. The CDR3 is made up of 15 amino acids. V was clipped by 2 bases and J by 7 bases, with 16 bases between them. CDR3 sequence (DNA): TGTGCCAGCAGTGAACATGGGCAGGGATTAAATACGCAGTATTTT. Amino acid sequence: CASSEHGQGLNTQYF.

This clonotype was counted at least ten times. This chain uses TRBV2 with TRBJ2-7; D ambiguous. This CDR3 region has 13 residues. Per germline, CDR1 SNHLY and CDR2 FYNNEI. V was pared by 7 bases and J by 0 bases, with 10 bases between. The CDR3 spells CASIGGSSYEQYF. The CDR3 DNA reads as TGTGCCAGCATAGGCGGTAGCTCCTACGAGCAGTACTTC. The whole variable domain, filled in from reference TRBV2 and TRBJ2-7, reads EPEVTQTPSHQVTQMGQEVILRCVPISNHLYFYWYRQILGQKVEFLVSFYNNEISEKSEIFDDQFSVERPDGSNFTLKIRSTKLEDSAMYFCASIGGSSYEQYFGPGTRLTVT.

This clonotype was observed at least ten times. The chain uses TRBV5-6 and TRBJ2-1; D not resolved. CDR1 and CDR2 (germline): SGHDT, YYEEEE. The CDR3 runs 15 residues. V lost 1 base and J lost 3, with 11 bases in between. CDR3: CASSLSVNYYNEQFF. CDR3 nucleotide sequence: TGTGCCAGCAGCTTGTCAGTAAACTACTACAATGAGCAGTTCTTC.

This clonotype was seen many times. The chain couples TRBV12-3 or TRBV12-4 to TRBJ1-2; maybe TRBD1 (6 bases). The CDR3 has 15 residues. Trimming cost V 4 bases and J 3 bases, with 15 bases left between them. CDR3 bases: TGTGCCAGCAGTTCCATTGGACAGAGAGACTATGGCTACACCTTC. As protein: CASSSIGQRDYGYTF.

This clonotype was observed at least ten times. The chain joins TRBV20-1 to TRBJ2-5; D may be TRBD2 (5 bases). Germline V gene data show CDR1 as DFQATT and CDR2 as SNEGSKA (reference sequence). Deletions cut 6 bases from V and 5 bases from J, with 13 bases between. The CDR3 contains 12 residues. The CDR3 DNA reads TGCAGTGCGGCGAGGGCATGGGAGACCCAGTACTTC. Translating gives CSAARAWETQYF.

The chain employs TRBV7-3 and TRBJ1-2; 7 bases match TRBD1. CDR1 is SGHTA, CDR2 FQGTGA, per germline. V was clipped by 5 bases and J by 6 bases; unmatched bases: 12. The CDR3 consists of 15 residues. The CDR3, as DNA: TGTGCCAGCAGCCCCCCCCCCACGAGGGGGCATGGCTACACCTTC. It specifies CASSPPPTRGHGYTF.

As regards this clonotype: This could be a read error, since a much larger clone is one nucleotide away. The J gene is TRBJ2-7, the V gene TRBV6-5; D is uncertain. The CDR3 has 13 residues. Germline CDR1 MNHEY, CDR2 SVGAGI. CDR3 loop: CAGSFQVGYEQYF. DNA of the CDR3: TGTGCCGGCAGTTTCCAGGTGGGCTACGAGCAGTACTTC.

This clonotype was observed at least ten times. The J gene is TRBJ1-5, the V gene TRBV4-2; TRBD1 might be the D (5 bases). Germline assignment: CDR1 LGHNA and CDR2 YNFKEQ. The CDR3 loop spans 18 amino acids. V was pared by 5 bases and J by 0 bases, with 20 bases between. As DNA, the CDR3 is TGTGCCAGCAGCGTCGAAAGTACAGGAGAATATAGCAATCAGCCCCAGCATTTT. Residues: CASSVESTGEYSNQPQHF.

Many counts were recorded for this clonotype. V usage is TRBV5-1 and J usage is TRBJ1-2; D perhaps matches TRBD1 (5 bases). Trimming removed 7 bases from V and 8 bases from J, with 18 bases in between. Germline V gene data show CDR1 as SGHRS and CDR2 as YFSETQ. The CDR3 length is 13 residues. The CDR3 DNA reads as TGCGCCAGCTCTTGGGGGGAAGGCGGAGGCTACACCTTC. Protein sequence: CASSWGEGGGYTF. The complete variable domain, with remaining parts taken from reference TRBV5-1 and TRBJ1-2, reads KAGVTQTPRYLIKTRGQQVTLSCSPISGHRSVSWYQQTPGQGLQFLFEYFSETQRNKGNFPGRFSGRQFSNSRSEMNVSTLELGDSALYLCASSWGEGGGYTFGSGTRLTVV.

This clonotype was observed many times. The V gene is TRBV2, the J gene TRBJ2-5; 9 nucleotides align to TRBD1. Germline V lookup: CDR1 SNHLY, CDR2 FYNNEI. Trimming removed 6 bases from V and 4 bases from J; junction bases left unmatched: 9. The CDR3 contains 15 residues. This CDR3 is CASRGDRVVGETQYF. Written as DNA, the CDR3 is TGTGCCAGCAGGGGGGACAGGGTGGTTGGAGAGACCCAGTACTTC. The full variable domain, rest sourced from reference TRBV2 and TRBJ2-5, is EPEVTQTPSHQVTQMGQEVILRCVPISNHLYFYWYRQILGQKVEFLVSFYNNEISEKSEIFDDQFSVERPDGSNFTLKIRSTKLEDSAMYFCASRGDRVVGETQYFGPGTRLLVL.

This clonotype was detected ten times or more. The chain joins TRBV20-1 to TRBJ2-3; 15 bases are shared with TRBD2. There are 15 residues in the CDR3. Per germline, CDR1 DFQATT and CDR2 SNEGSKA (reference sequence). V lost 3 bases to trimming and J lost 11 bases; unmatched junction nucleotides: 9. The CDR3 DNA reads TGCAGTGCTAGGATAGGGACTAGCGGGAGGCTTAGGCAGTATTTT. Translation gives CSARIGTSGRLRQYF.

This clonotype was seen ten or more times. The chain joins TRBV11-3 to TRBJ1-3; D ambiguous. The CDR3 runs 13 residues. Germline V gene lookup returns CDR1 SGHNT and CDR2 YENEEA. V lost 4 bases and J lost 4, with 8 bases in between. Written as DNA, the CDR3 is TGTGCCAGCAGCTCCACTACAGGAAACACCATATATTTT. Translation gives CASSSTTGNTIYF.

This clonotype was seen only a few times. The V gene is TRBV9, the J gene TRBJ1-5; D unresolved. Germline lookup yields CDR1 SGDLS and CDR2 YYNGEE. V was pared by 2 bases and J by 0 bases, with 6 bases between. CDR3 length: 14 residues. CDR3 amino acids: CASSVDGSNQPQHF. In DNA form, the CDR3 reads TGTGCCAGCAGCGTGGACGGTAGCAATCAGCCCCAGCATTTT.

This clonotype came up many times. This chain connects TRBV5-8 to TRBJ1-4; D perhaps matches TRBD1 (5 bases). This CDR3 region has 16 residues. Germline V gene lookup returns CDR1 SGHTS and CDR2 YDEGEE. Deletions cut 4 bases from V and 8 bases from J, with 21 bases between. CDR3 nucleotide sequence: TGTGCCAGCAGCCCCTCGTTCGGGACGGTGGGCGAAAAACTGTTTTTT. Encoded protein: CASSPSFGTVGEKLFF.

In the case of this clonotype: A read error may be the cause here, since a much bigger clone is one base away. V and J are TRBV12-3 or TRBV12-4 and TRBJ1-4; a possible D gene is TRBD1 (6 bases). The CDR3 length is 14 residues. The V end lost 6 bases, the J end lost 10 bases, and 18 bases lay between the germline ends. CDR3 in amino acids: CASSPGEVGGKLFF. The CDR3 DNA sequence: TGTGCCAGCAGCCCCGGGGAAGTAGGGGGAAAACTGTTTTTT.

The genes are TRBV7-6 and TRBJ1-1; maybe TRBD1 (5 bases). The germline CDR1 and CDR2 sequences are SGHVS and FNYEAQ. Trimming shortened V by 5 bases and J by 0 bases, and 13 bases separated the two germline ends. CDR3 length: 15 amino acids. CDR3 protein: CASSPLTDMNTEAFF. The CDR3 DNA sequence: TGTGCCAGCAGCCCCTTGACAGACATGAACACTGAAGCTTTCTTT. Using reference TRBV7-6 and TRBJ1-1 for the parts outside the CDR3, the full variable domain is GAGVSQSPRYKVTKRGQDVALRCDPISGHVSLYWYRQALGQGPEFLTYFNYEAQQDKSGLPNDRFSAERPEGSISTLTIQRTEQRDSAMYRCASSPLTDMNTEAFFGQGTRLTVV.

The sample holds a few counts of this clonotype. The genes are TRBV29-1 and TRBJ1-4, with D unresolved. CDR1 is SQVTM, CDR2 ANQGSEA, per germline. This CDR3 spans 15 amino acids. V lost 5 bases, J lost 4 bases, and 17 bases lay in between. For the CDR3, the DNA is TGCAGCGTTCGTGGGTCAATCGGAGGTAATGAAAAACTGTTTTTT. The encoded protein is CSVRGSIGGNEKLFF.

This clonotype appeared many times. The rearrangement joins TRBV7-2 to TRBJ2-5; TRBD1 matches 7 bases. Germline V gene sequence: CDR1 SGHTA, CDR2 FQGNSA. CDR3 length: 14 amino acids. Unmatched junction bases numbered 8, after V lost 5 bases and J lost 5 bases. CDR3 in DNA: TGTGCCAGCAGCCCCGACAGGGTCTCCGAGACCCAGTACTTC. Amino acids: CASSPDRVSETQYF.

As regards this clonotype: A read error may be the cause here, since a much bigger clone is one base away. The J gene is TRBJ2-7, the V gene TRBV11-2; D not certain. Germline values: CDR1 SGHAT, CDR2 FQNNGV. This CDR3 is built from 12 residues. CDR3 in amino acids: CAGSSLDYEQYF. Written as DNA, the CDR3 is TGTGCCGGCAGCTCCTTAGACTACGAGCAGTACTTC. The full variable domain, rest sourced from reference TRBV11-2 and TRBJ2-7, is EAGVAQSPRYKIIEKRQSVAFWCNPISGHATLYWYQQILGQGPKLLIQFQNNGVVDDSQLPKDRFSAERLKGVDSTLKIQPAKLEDSAVYLCAGSSLDYEQYFGPGTRLTVT.

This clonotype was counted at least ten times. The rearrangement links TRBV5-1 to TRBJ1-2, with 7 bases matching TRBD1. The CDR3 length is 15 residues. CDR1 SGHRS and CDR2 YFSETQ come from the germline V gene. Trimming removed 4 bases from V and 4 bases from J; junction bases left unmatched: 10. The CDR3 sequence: CASSVVQGDGYGYTF. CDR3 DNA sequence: TGCGCCAGCAGCGTTGTCCAGGGGGACGGCTATGGCTACACCTTC.

This chain's CDR3 is CASSADVGGGELFF. The CDR3 DNA follows: TGTGCCAGCAGCGCGGACGTTGGGGGTGGGGAGCTGTTTTTT. This chain links TRBV7-9 with TRBJ2-2, with D perhaps TRBD1 or TRBD2 (5 bases each). Trimming left V 5 bases short and J 8 bases short, with 15 bases between. CDR3 length: 14 residues. Germline lookup yields CDR1 SEHNR and CDR2 FQNEAQ (reference sequence).

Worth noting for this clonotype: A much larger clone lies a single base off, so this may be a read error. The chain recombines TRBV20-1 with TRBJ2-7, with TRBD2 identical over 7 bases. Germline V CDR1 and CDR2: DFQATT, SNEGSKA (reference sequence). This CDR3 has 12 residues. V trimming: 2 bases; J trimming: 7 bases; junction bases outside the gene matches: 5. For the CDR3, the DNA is TGCAGTGCTAGATTGCCTAGCGGTGAGCAGTACTTC. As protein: CSARLPSGEQYF.